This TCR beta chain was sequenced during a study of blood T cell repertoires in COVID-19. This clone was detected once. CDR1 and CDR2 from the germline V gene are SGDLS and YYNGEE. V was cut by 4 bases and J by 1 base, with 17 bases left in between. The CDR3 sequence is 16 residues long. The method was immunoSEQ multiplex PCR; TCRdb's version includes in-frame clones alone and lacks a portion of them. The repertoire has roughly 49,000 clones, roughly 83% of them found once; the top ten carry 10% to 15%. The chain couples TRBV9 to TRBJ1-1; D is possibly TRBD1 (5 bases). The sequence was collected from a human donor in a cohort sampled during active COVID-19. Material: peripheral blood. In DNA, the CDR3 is TGTGCCAGCAGCACACCTAATCCCGGGGGGAACACTGAAGCTTTCTTT. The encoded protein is CASSTPNPGGNTEAFF.